Below are 8 T cell receptor beta chains sequenced from a single sample in a study of cytomegalovirus exposure and HLA in healthy donors. The PCR ran on 60 Vbeta and 13 Jbeta primers. TCRdb's table, derived via immunoSEQ multiplex PCR, lists solely in-frame clones and lacks some. The sample includes roughly 190,000 clones, 80% to 85% seen only once; the top ten take about 0.8%. What was sequenced was PBMCs. All receptors come from a woman aged 18 to 35 in good health and CMV-seronegative.

The chain has TRBV30 and TRBJ2-7; tentatively, D is TRBD1 (5 bases). The CDR3 has 12 residues. Per the germline V gene, CDR1 is GTSNPN and CDR2 is SVGIG (reference sequence). The ends were cut back, 2 bases at V and 2 bases at J, with 7 bases in the middle. CDR3 residues: CAWSLGAYEQYF. CDR3 nucleotides: TGTGCCTGGAGTCTAGGGGCCTACGAGCAGTACTTC.

This clone turned up a few times. The J gene is TRBJ2-1, the V gene TRBV10-3; 7 bases line up with TRBD1. The CDR3 has 15 residues. Germline CDR1 is ENHRY and CDR2 is SYGVKD. V lost 2 bases to trimming and J lost 2 bases; unmatched junction nucleotides: 3. The CDR3, as DNA: TGTGCCATCAGTGAGGACAGGGAAACCTACAATGAGCAGTTCTTC. Amino acids: CAISEDRETYNEQFF.

This chain connects TRBV2 to TRBJ2-1, with TRBD2 matching 11 bases. This CDR3 contains 18 residues. In germline, CDR1 is SNHLY, CDR2 FYNNEI. J gave up 3 bases and V 5 bases, and 12 bases lay outside the gene matches. The CDR3 sequence is CASSSSVTSGRLYNEQFF. The CDR3 nucleotides are TGTGCCAGCAGTTCATCAGTTACTAGCGGGAGACTCTACAATGAGCAGTTCTTC.

V is TRBV27 and J is TRBJ2-7; 8 nucleotides align to TRBD1. CDR3 length: 15 amino acids. Per the germline V gene, CDR1 is MNHEY and CDR2 is SMNVEV (reference sequence). J gave up 5 bases and V 0 bases, and 6 bases lay outside the gene matches. The CDR3 loop is CASSLSVTGDHEQYF. The CDR3 bases are TGTGCCAGCAGTTTATCGGTGACAGGGGACCACGAGCAGTACTTC.

The chain combines TRBV7-3 with TRBJ2-2; possibly TRBD2 for D (5 bases). Germline CDR1 is SGHTA and CDR2 is FQGTGA. Trimming pared 5 bases from V and 3 bases from J, leaving 16 bases between. There are 16 residues in the CDR3. CDR3 nucleotide sequence: TGTGCCAGCAGCAATAGCGTAGGGCCGTACACCGGGGAGCTGTTTTTT. It is translated as CASSNSVGPYTGELFF. Combining the CDR3 with reference TRBV7-3 and TRBJ2-2 gives the whole variable domain GAGVSQTPSNKVTEKGKYVELRCDPISGHTALYWYRQSLGQGPEFLIYFQGTGAADDSGLPNDRFFAVRPEGSVSTLKIQRTERGDSAVYLCASSNSVGPYTGELFFGEGSRLTVL.

The chain employs TRBV29-1 and TRBJ1-1; no definite D call. Trimming removed 4 bases at V and 5 bases at J, with 8 bases between. Germline V gene lookup returns CDR1 SQVTM and CDR2 ANQGSEA. This CDR3 is 11 amino acids long. The CDR3 DNA reads TGCAGCGTTGGCGGACTGACTGAAGCTTTCTTT. Amino acids: CSVGGLTEAFF.

The gene calls are TRBV10-1 and TRBJ2-7; 9 bases agree with TRBD1. J was trimmed by 6 bases and V by 3 bases; bases with no gene match: 6. This CDR3 has 14 residues. In germline, CDR1 is WNHNN, CDR2 SYGVQD (reference sequence). CDR3 coding DNA: TGCGCCAGCAGTGATCCGGGACAGGGATTCGAGCAGTACTTC. Its protein product is CASSDPGQGFEQYF.

The chain recombines TRBV4-1 with TRBJ2-7; D gene ambiguous. CDR1 is MGHRA, CDR2 YSYEKL, per germline. This CDR3 is built from 14 residues. The V end was cut by 4 bases, the J end by 2 bases, with 12 bases between. The CDR3 coding sequence is TGCGCCAGCAGCCGCCCGACTGAGCCCTACGAGCAGTACTTC. Protein sequence: CASSRPTEPYEQYF.